This T cell receptor (beta chain) was sequenced in a study of vaccination effects on CD4 cells after COVID-19. Study at large: Vaccination of participants consisted of two doses of either the BNT162b2 or mRNA-1273 vaccine. A density of more than 1.5 million PBMC per well was used; these cells were cultured with 10 IU/ml IL-2 and roughly 9.2 ug/ml peptides. General study findings and limits: The study found marked clonal contraction of infection- and vaccine-induced clones late after vaccination.

After roughly ten days in culture, the CD4+ T cells were isolated. Nucleocapsid antibodies were negative in the vaccine recipients, who had never had SARS-CoV-2 infection. Comments on this clone: Its specificity is unknown.

The table came from immunoSEQ multiplex PCR; TCRdb's copy has only in-frame clones and leaves some out. Of 50,000 or so clones in the sample, 67% were seen once. The germline V gene has CDR1 SGHTA and CDR2 FQGNSA. V dropped 4 bases and J dropped 1 base, with 7 bases sitting between them. The CDR3 loop spans 13 amino acids. The receptor's source is a human donor who received a COVID-19 vaccine. The J gene is TRBJ2-5, the V gene TRBV7-2; D may be TRBD1 (6 bases). This specimen was CD4+ T cells from PBMCs cultured without peptide, taken before COVID-19 vaccination. CDR3 loop: CASSYRVQETQYF. In DNA, the CDR3 is TGTGCCAGCAGCTACAGGGTCCAAGAGACCCAGTACTTC.